This T cell receptor (beta chain) stems from a study of chronic HIV infection and antiretroviral therapy. TCRdb called the 5' RACE reads again in MiXCR, with one record for every CDR3 protein. The table lists 40,000 or so distinct CDR3 sequences, around 8.7% of them singletons, with 2.9% in the top ten. The source of this sequence is an adult who had HIV and had not received antiretroviral therapy, or was an uninfected healthy control (not recorded which). Sample: peripheral blood.

This chain's CDR3 is CASSHLIQGSPLHF. CDR3 nucleotides: TGTGCCAGCAGCCATCTTATACAGGGGTCACCCCTCCACTTT. The rearrangement links TRBV14 to TRBJ1-6; 7 bases are shared with TRBD1. Looked up from germline, CDR1 is SGHDN and CDR2 is FVKESK. The CDR3 extends over 14 amino acids. V shed 3 bases and J 10 bases; nucleotides not matched to a gene: 6.